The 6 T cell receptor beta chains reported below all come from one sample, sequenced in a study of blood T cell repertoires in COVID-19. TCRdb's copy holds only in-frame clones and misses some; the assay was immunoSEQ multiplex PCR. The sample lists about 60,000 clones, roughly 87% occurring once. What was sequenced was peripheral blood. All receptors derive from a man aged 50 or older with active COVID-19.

CDR3 in amino acids: CASSLAGGGGRGEQYF. In DNA form, the CDR3 reads TGTGCCAGCAGCTTGGCCGGCGGGGGGGGGAGAGGAGAGCAGTACTTC. The V and J genes are TRBV5-4 and TRBJ2-7; 9 bases align to TRBD2. Trimming removed 0 bases from V and 7 bases from J; junction bases left unmatched: 11. The V gene's germline CDR1 is SGHNT and CDR2 YYREEE (reference sequence). The length of the CDR3 is 16 residues.

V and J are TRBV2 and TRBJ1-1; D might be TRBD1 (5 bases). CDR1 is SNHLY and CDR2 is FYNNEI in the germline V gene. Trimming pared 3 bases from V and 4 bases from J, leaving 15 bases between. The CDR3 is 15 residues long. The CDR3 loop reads CASSESQGQGTEAFF. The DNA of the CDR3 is TGTGCCAGCAGTGAGTCCCAGGGCCAGGGCACTGAAGCTTTCTTT.

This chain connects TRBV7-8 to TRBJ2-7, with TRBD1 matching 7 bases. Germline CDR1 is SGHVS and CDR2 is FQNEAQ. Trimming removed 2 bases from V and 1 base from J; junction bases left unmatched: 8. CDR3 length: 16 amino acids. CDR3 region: CASSLRGGTASYEQYF. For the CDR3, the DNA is TGTGCCAGCAGCTTAAGAGGTGGGACAGCTTCCTACGAGCAGTACTTC.

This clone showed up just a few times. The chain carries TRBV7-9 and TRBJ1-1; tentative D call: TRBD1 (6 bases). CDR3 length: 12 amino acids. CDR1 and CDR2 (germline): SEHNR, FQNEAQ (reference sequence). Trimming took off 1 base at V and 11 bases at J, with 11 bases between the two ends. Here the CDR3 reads CASSLVDRRAFF. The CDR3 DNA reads TGTGCCAGCAGCTTAGTTGACAGGAGGGCTTTCTTT.

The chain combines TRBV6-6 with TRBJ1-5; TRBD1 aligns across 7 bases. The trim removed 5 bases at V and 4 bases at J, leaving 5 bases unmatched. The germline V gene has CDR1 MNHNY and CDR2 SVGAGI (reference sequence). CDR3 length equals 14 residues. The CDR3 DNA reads TGTGCCAGCAGTCGGACAGGTCTAAATCAGCCCCAGCATTTT. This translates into CASSRTGLNQPQHF.

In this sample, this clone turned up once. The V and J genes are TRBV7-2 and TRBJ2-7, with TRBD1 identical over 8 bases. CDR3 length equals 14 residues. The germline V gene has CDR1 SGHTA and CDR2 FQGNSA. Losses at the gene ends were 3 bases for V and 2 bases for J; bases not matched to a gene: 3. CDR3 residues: CASSLNRGTYEQYF. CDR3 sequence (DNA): TGTGCCAGCAGCTTGAACAGGGGGACCTACGAGCAGTACTTC. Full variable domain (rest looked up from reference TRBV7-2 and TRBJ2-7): GAGVSQSPSNKVTEKGKDVELRCDPISGHTALYWYRQSLGQGLEFLIYFQGNSAPDKSGLPSDRFSAERTGGSVSTLTIQRTQQEDSAVYLCASSLNRGTYEQYFGPGTRLTVT.